This T cell receptor beta chain was found in a study of cytomegalovirus exposure and HLA in healthy donors. Whole-study results and caveats: In a later analysis, DRB1 alleles had the most associated TCRs; HLA-C alleles the fewest.

Note on this clone: Its antigen is undetermined.

The CDR3 is 14 residues long. The V end was cut by 2 bases, the J end by 6 bases, with 12 bases between. Germline CDR1 SGHNT, CDR2 YYREEE (reference sequence). With 60 Vbeta and 13 Jbeta primers, the PCR was carried out. Assay: immunoSEQ multiplex PCR; the TCRdb copy retains only in-frame clones and omits some. The table lists over 110,000 clones, 82% of them singletons, with approximately 2.4% in the top ten. This chain joins TRBV5-4 and TRBJ1-5, with D possibly matching TRBD1 (6 bases). Sequencing input: PBMCs. The sequence was collected from a male donor in good health and CMV-seronegative. The CDR3 DNA follows: TGTGCCAGCAGCTTCTACAGGGTTGGTCAGCCCCAGCATTTT. Amino acid sequence: CASSFYRVGQPQHF.